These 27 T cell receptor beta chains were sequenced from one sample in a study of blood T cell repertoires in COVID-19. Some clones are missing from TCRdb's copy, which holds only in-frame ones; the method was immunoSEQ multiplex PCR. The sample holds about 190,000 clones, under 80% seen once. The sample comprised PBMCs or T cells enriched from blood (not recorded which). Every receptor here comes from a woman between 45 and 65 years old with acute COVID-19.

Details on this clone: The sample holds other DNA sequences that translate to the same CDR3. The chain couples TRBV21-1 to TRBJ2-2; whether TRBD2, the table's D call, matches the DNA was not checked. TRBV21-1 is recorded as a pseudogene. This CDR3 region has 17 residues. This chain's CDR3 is CASSKALAGANTGELFF. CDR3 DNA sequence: TGTGCCAGCAGCAAAGCCCTAGCGGGGGCAAACACCGGGGAACTGTTTTTT.

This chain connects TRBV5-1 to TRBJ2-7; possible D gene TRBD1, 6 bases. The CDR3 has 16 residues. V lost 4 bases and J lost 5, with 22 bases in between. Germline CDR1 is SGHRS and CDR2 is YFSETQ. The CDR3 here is CASSQRAGTGFNEQYV. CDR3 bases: TGCGCCAGCAGCCAACGGGCGGGCACAGGGTTTAACGAGCAGTACGTC.

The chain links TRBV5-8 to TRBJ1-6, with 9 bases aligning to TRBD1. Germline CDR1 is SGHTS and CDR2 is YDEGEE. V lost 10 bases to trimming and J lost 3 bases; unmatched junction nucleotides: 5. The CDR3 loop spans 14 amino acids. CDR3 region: CAGQGILYNSPLHF. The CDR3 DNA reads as TGTGCCGGACAGGGGATCCTCTATAATTCACCCCTCCACTTT.

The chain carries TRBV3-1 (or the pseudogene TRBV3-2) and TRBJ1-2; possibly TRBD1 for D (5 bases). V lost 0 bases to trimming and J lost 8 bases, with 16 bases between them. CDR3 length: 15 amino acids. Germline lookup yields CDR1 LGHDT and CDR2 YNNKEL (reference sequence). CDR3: CASSQDLGPGVGYTF. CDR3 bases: TGTGCCAGCAGCCAAGATCTGGGGCCGGGGGTCGGCTACACCTTC.

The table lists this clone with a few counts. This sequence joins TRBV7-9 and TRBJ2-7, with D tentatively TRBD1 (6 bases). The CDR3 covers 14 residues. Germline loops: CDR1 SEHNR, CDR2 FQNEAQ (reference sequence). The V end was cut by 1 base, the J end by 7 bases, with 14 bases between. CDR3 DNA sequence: TGTGCCAGCAGCTTAGGAACAGGGCCAGAAGAGCAGTACGTC. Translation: CASSLGTGPEEQYV.

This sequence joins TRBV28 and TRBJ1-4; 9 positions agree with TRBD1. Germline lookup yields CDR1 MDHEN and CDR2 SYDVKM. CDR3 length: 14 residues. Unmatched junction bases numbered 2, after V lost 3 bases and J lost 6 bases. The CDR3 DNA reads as TGTGCCAGCAGTTTCGGGACAGGGTATGAAAAACTGTTTTTT. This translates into CASSFGTGYEKLFF.

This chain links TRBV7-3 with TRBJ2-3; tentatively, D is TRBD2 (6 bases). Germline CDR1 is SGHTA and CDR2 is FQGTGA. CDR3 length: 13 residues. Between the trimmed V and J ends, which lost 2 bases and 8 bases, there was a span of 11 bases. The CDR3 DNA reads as TGTGCCAGCAGCTTAGCGGGGTTGGCTACGCAGTATTTT. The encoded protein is CASSLAGLATQYF.

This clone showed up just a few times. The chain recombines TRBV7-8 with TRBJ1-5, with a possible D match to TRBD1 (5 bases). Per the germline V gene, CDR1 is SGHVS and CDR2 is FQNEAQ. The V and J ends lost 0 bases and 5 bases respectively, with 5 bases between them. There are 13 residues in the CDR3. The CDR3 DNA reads TGTGCCAGCAGCTTAGCAGGGGATCAGCCCCAGCATTTT. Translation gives CASSLAGDQPQHF.

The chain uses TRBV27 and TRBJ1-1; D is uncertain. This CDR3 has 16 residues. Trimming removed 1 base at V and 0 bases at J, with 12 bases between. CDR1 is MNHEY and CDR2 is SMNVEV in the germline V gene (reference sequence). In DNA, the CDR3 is TGTGCCAGCAGTTTATTGAGCGGAAGAGTGAACACTGAAGCTTTCTTT. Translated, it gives CASSLLSGRVNTEAFF.

The CDR3 coding sequence is TGCAGCGCCAAGCTCCCTCCCGGCGAGCGGGCTTTCTTT. Protein product: CSAKLPPGERAFF. The chain recombines TRBV29-1 with TRBJ1-1, with no clear D. Germline CDR1 is SQVTM and CDR2 is ANQGSEA. V was trimmed by 7 bases and J by 11 bases, leaving 23 bases between them. The CDR3 has 13 residues.

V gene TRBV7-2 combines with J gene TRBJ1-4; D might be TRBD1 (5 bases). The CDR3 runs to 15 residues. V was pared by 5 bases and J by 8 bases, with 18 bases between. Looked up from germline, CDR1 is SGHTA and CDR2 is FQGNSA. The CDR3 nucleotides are TGTGCCAGCAGCCCAGAGTCAGGGTGGAACGAAAAACTGTTTTTT. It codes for CASSPESGWNEKLFF.

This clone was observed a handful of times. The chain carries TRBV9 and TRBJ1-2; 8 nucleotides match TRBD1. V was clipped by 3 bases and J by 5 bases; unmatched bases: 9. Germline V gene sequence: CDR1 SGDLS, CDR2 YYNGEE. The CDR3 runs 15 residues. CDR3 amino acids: CASSGGTGSLYGYTF. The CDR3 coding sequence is TGTGCCAGCAGCGGAGGGACAGGTTCTCTTTATGGCTACACCTTC.

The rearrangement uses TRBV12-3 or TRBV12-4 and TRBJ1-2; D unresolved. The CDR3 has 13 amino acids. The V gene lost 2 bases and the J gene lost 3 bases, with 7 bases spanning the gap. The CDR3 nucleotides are TGTGCCAGCAGTTTACGGGGAGACTATGGCTACACCTTC. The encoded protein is CASSLRGDYGYTF.

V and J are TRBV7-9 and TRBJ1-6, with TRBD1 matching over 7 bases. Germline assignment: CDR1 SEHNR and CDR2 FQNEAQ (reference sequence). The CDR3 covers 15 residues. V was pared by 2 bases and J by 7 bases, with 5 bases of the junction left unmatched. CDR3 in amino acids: CASSLTQGGNSPLHF. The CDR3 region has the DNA TGTGCCAGCAGCTTAACACAAGGGGGCAATTCACCCCTCCACTTT.

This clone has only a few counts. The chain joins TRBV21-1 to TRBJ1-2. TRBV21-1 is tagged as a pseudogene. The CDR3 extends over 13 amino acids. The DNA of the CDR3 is TGTGCCAGCAGCGCGGGGAGGATCTATGGCTACACCTTC. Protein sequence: CASSAGRIYGYTF.

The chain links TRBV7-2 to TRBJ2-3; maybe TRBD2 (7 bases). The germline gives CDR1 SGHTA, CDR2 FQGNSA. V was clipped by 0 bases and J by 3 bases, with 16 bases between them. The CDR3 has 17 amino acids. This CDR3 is CASSLASARGGTDTQYF. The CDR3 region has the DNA TGTGCCAGCAGCTTAGCTAGCGCGAGGGGGGGGACAGATACGCAGTATTTT.

CDR3 sequence reads: CASRRTGSVDEQFF. The DNA of the CDR3 is TGTGCCAGCAGACGGACAGGGTCTGTGGATGAGCAGTTCTTC. The chain carries TRBV6-4 and TRBJ2-1; 8 bases line up with TRBD1. CDR1 and CDR2 from the germline V gene are MRHNA and SNTAGT. V was pared by 6 bases and J by 8 bases, with 9 bases of the junction left unmatched. There are 14 residues in the CDR3.

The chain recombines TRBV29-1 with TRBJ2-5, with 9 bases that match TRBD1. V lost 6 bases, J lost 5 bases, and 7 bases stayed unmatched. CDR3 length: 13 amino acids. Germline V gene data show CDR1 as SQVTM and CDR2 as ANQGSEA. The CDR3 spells CSVPGQGGETQYF. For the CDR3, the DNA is TGCAGCGTGCCGGGACAGGGAGGGGAGACCCAGTACTTC. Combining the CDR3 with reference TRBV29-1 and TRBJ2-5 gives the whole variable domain SAVISQKPSRDICQRGTSLTIQCQVDSQVTMMFWYRQQPGQSLTLIATANQGSEATYESGFVIDKFPISRPNLTFSTLTVSNMSPEDSSIYLCSVPGQGGETQYFGPGTRLLVL.

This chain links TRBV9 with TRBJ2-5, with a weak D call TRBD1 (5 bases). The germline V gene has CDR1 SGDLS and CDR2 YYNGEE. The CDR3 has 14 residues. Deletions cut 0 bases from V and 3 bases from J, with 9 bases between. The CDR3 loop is CASSVAGLEETQYF. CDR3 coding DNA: TGTGCCAGCAGCGTAGCAGGGTTGGAAGAGACCCAGTACTTC.

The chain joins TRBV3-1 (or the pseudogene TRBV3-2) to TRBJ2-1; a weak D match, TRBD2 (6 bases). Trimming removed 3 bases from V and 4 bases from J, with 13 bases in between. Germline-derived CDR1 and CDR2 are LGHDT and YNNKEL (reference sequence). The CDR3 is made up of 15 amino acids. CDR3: CASSQVGGQYNEQFF. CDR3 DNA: TGTGCCAGCAGCCAGGTCGGGGGTCAGTACAATGAGCAGTTCTTC.

The CDR3 loop reads CASKPSQQGRYGYTF. CDR3 nucleotide sequence: TGTGCCAGCAAACCTTCTCAACAGGGGCGCTATGGCTACACCTTC. The gene calls are TRBV6-5 and TRBJ1-2; 7 bases fit TRBD1. Unmatched junction bases numbered 12, after V lost 7 bases and J lost 4 bases. The CDR3 consists of 15 residues. Per the germline V gene, CDR1 is MNHEY and CDR2 is SVGAGI.

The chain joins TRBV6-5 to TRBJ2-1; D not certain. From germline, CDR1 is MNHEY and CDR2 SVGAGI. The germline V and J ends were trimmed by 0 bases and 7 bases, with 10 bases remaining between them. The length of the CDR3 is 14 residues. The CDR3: CASSYSHGQNEQFF. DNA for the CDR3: TGTGCCAGCAGTTACTCGCATGGCCAGAATGAGCAGTTCTTC.

CDR3 nucleotides: TGCGCCAGCAGCTCACAGGGGAGCTCCTACGAGCAGTACGTC. It specifies CASSSQGSSYEQYV. The rearrangement links TRBV5-1 to TRBJ2-7; 7 nucleotides match TRBD1. The trim removed 3 bases at V and 0 bases at J, leaving 3 bases unmatched. The CDR3 spans 14 residues. Germline loops: CDR1 SGHRS, CDR2 YFSETQ.

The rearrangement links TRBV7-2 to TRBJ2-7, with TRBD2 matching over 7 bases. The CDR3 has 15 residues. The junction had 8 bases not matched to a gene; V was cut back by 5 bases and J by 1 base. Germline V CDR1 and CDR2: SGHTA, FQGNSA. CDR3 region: CASSRSGASSYEQYV. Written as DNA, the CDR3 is TGTGCCAGCAGCCGGAGCGGGGCTTCGTCCTACGAGCAGTACGTC.

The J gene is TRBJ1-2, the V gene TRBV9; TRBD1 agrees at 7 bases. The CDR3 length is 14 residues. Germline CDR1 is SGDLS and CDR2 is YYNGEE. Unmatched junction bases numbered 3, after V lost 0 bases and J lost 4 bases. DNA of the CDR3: TGTGCCAGCAGCGTAGGTGAGGGGGCCTATGGCTACACCTTC. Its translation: CASSVGEGAYGYTF.

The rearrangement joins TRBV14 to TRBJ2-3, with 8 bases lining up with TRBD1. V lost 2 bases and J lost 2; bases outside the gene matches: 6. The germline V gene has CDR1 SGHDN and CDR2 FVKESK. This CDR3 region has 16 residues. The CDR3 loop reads CASSQQGALLTDTQYF. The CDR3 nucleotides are TGTGCCAGCAGCCAACAGGGGGCCCTTCTCACAGATACGCAGTATTTT.

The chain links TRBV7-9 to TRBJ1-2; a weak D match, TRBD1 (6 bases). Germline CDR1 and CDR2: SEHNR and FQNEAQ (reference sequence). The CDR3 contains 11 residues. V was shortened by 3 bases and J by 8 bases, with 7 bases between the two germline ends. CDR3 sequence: CASSFRGGYTF. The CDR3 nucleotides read TGTGCCAGCAGCTTCAGGGGCGGCTACACCTTC.